The text below deals with one T cell receptor beta chain. Its antigen has not been determined. The data derive from a study of cytomegalovirus exposure and HLA in healthy donors (dated by TCRdb to the late 2010s). For the wider study: According to an earlier analysis of 550 to 750 of the donors, about 179 million T cells yielded 90 million to 130 million unique TCR beta sequences and approximately 300 Gb of sequence data. Approximately 300 gigabases of sequencing data and approximately 92 million unique TCR sequences made up an early release that covered several hundred HLA-typed donors. Among the approximately 400 genotyped donors, around 79% belonged to the genetic ancestry cluster associated with self-reported Caucasian donors. The study was designed to test whether signatures of past pathogen exposure could be identified by cataloging public T cell receptors. The T cell repertoires of several hundred subjects were profiled by immunosequencing and related to cytomegalovirus serostatus. Along with the roughly 710-subject first cohort, a separate validation cohort of over a hundred different subjects was used. To predict cytomegalovirus infection status, the study brought together high-throughput TCR immunosequencing, statistical association of individual TCRs with disease status, and machine learning. A later analysis re-analyzed previously published TCR beta repertoires from several hundred donors and added high-resolution HLA genotyping to study TCR occurrence patterns. In the later analysis, no new phenotypic data were used to find candidate immune exposures; instead, reliance was placed on TCR beta sequences and their occurrence across donors. To decide whether each TCR beta V gene segment behaved as functional or pseudogenic, an earlier analysis of approximately 620 of the donors relied on high-throughput TCR beta sequencing. Donor age, sex, ethnicity and CMV serostatus were compiled together with the repertoire data. Genome-wide SNP genotypes for about 55% of the 666 donors were used in a later genetic analysis, which treated that subset as a discovery cohort. Every repertoire in the discovery cohort had been generated on one and the same sequencing platform. Class I and class II HLA loci were covered by the typing at four-digit resolution. Typing coverage differed by locus: A, B, C, DRB1 and DQB1 were typed in roughly 620-640 donors, DQA1 in 522, DPA1 in 600 to 610, and DPB1 in roughly 450. Several DR-DQ haplotypes were treated as single units for association and clustering because of strong linkage in the cohort. Across about 380 genotyped donors of the cohort, an average of roughly 250,000 unique TCR beta nucleotide sequences per donor were sequenced, and roughly a sixth of those sequences were non-productive. Results the study describes overall, beyond this receptor: Because counts were too low, around 17 rarely observed V segments, including chromosome 9 orphons, were left out of the earlier analysis of roughly 600 of the donors. According to a later analysis, TCR association rates differed among HLA loci, with DRB1 alleles showing the most associated TCRs and HLA-C alleles showing the fewest. A total of about 180 TCR beta chains were listed by the study as associated with cytomegalovirus. The 87-base-pair reads could not distinguish some IMGT-functional V segments, including TRBV6-2 and TRBV6-3, so those segments were excluded. The authors suggested that the approach could potentially be extended to other disease states and immunological phenotypes. While some public TCRs were present in many individuals, most TCR sequences turned up only very rarely across donors. In vitro tests confirmed that a few of the cytomegalovirus-associated TCR beta chains recognize cytomegalovirus antigens. Presence/absence analyses assumed roughly uniform sequencing depth across donors, an assumption that may not hold. In a later genetic analysis, a missense DCLRE1C variant was associated with V-gene and J-gene trimming of TCR beta chains, and the association was replicated in an independent cohort. When HLA alleles, especially DR and DQ, strongly co-occurred, TCR associations were difficult to assign to individual alleles. The only immune exposure information available for the cohort was CMV serostatus. Correlated functional status among segregating V segments might reflect linkage disequilibrium, but an unknown experimental factor could not be ruled out. Compared with the approximately 700-donor mean, donors in an Asian-associated ancestry cluster had fewer N-insertions in productive TCRs, according to a later genetic analysis. In a later analysis, HLA-associated TCR beta chains were found to be more clonally expanded and to have lower generation probabilities than equally common non-associated chains. A cluster of highly shared sequence variants was judged likely to represent a technical artifact of the sequencing pipeline. Because some donors lacked HLA typing at each locus, the association tests relied only on the typed subset. An earlier analysis of around 500 of the donors showed that most TCR beta V segments appeared in productive rearrangements either about 90% or about 30% of the time, which broadly matched IMGT annotations. A later analysis associated 16,951 TCR beta sequences with specific HLA alleles at a false discovery rate of 0.05. Only TCR beta chains were sequenced in this cohort, and the absence of alpha or paired-chain data limited detectable features. In a later analysis, several top co-occurrence clusters were reported to appear linked to parvovirus B19, influenza, CMV and Epstein-Barr virus. A further reported finding was that TCR beta sequences accurately predicted the HLA-A and HLA-B alleles for most subjects in the first cohort. Most CMV-associated TCR beta chains appeared to be HLA-restricted in a later analysis, and the HLA associations seemed to be driven largely by CMV exposure. Cytomegalovirus status was reported to be diagnosed by the classifier with high specificity and sensitivity in both the original and validation cohorts.

CDR1 is given as LNHDA and CDR2 as SQIVND, both from the germline V gene (reference sequence). Deletion took 10 bases off V and 4 bases off J, with a span of 19 bases between the germline ends. The CDR3 covers 14 residues, taking in both the cysteine and the phenylalanine. Only the CDR3 part of the read is kept: 42 bases, read in frame from the first base. The cohort was made up of roughly 670 healthy bone marrow donors. At the time of sampling, all cohort members were nominally healthy, though unrecorded immune exposures were likely present. The donor tested CMV seronegative, placing the donor among the approximately 400 seronegative members of the cohort. A peripheral blood sample was provided by each donor, and peripheral blood mononuclear cells were used for TCR beta sequencing. The Qiagen DNeasy Blood Extraction Kit was used to extract genomic DNA from the blood cell samples. Library preparation was by the immunoSEQ multiplex PCR assay. For the multiplex PCR, a mixture combining 60 forward primers for TCR Vbeta segments and 13 reverse primers for TCR Jbeta segments was used. Amplification of the CDR3 region of rearranged TCR beta genes was performed with a multiplex PCR assay on genomic DNA. Amplified TCR beta libraries were sequenced as 87-base-pair reads on the Illumina HiSeq System. As for the authors' bioinformatics: A later analysis counted some 74 million unique TCR beta chains across the 690 or so repertoires, and approximately 11 million of these chains were shared by at least two donors. To remove PCR and sequencing errors, raw reads were error-corrected and collapsed into unique sequences using a nearest-neighbor algorithm that merged closely related sequences. V, D and J gene segments were assigned by aligning CDR3 sequences to IMGT reference sequences. For a sequence to be retained, at least a six-nucleotide match to both a V gene segment and a J gene segment was required. Rearrangements were called productive when the CDR3 lacked stop codons and stayed in frame with V and J; all others were non-productive. CDR3 was defined according to IMGT convention as the region running from the second conserved V-encoded cysteine to the conserved J-encoded phenylalanine. The earlier analysis of 587 of the donors excluded sequences that lacked an unambiguous match to a single V gene segment. An earlier analysis of over 450 of the donors classified V segments as functional when productive rearrangements were above 56.7% and as segregating when the standard deviation between donors was above 5%. A statistical classification framework was built for diagnosing cytomegalovirus status from the catalog of TCR beta chain sequences. V and J gene assignment, in a later analysis, came from comparing TCR nucleotide sequences with IMGT/GENE-DB human TR gene sequences. Using the TCRdist pipeline, a later analysis assigned CDR3 sequences along with most-parsimonious VDJ recombination scenarios. In a later analysis, every TCR beta chain was defined by the combination of its CDR3 amino acid sequence and its V-gene family, and reads without a unique V-gene family were dropped. As a way to deal with suspected cross-contamination and a sequencing artifact, a later analysis dropped roughly 620 nucleotide sequences that were highly shared and had low generation probability. A later analysis calculated a clonal expansion index for each public chain from normalized within-repertoire ranks of inferred template counts. Generation probabilities in a later analysis came from a VDJ recombination model fitted to out-of-frame rearrangements, and those results were checked against IGoR. Hypergeometric tests were used in a later analysis to score TCR-TCR, TCR-HLA and TCR-CMV co-occurrence, with a repertoire-size bias correction applied to the TCR pairs. False discovery rates were estimated in a later analysis by permuting HLA or CMV assignments 20 times. In a later analysis, co-occurring TCRs were grouped with DBSCAN, and TCRdist sequence similarity was added when clustering was performed within HLA-allele-positive subsets. Co-occurrence clustering excluded repertoires with fewer than 30,000 or more than 120,000 public chains, plus five with anomalous nucleotide sharing. TCRdb mirrors the immuneACCESS table, restricted to in-frame sequences. Some clones are absent from its copies; in checked studies, under half trace to an unresolved V gene, and the reason for the others is unknown. That table gives V, J and clone size, and the DNA gave D and trimming. The table for this sample records some 64,000 clones. The leading ten clones occupy over 1.5% of the sample.

The sequence derives from a woman aged 30 to 39 in good health and CMV-seronegative. Recombination connected TRBV19 to TRBJ1-1, with an unclear D gene assignment. Material for sequencing was PBMCs. The CDR3 loop reads CATLRGWESTEAFF. The bases read TGTGCCACCTTACGAGGGTGGGAGAGCACTGAAGCTTTCTTT.